These 21 T cell receptor beta chains were all obtained from the same sample, sequenced in a study of blood T cell repertoires in COVID-19. Produced via immunoSEQ multiplex PCR; TCRdb's table is partial and in-frame only. The data contain about 350,000 clones, 89% of them singletons. Source material: peripheral blood. The source is a woman aged 55-70 years with COVID-19, enrolled during active disease.

The chain uses TRBV6-5 and TRBJ1-2; 7 nucleotides agree with TRBD1. This CDR3 spans 14 amino acids. Unmatched junction bases numbered 2, after V lost 2 bases and J lost 2 bases. CDR1 and CDR2 (germline): MNHEY, SVGAGI. CDR3 residues: CASSYKGANYGYTF. The CDR3 nucleotides are TGTGCCAGCAGTTACAAGGGGGCGAACTATGGCTACACCTTC.

This CDR3 reads CASSGGRGNSNYGYTF. The CDR3 DNA reads as TGTGCCAGCAGCGGGGGGCGGGGGAACTCTAACTATGGCTACACCTTC. This chain connects TRBV11-2 to TRBJ1-2, with D tentatively TRBD1 (6 bases). Germline V gene lookup returns CDR1 SGHAT and CDR2 FQNNGV. Trimming removed 5 bases from V and 0 bases from J, with 16 bases in between. The CDR3 sequence is 16 residues long.

V is TRBV9 and J is TRBJ1-2, with D possibly TRBD1 on 5 matching bases. Trimming stripped 4 bases from V and 1 base from J, with 14 bases between. CDR3 length equals 15 residues. Germline lookup yields CDR1 SGDLS and CDR2 YYNGEE. The CDR3 DNA is TGTGCCAGCAGCAAGGCCCAGGGTGTTAACTATGGCTACACCTTC. It encodes CASSKAQGVNYGYTF.

The rearrangement joins TRBV19 to TRBJ1-2; D gene unclear. Per germline, CDR1 LNHDA and CDR2 SQIVND (reference sequence). This CDR3 is 17 amino acids long. V gave up 9 bases and J gave up 0 bases, with 23 bases separating them. The CDR3 region has the DNA TGTGCCAGCCAAACTTCCTCCGGAGCCTTAGCTAACTATGGCTACACCTTC. Its translation is CASQTSSGALANYGYTF. Variable domain in full (rest from reference TRBV19 and TRBJ1-2): DGGITQSPKYLFRKEGQNVTLSCEQNLNHDAMYWYRQDPGQGLRLIYYSQIVNDFQKGDIAEGYSVSREKKESFPLTVTSAQKNPTAFYLCASQTSSGALANYGYTFGSGTRLTVV.

This clone was found a few times. The chain uses TRBV12-3 or TRBV12-4 and TRBJ1-1, with TRBD1 as a possible D gene (6 bases). The CDR3 extends over 13 amino acids. The V end lost 4 bases, the J end lost 1 base, and 7 bases lay between the germline ends. CDR3 loop: CASSWTANTEAFF. As DNA, the CDR3 is TGTGCCAGCAGTTGGACAGCGAACACTGAAGCTTTCTTT.

This chain uses TRBV5-6 with TRBJ1-6; D is ambiguous. CDR1 is SGHDT and CDR2 is YYEEEE in the germline V gene. Trimming took off 0 bases at V and 12 bases at J, with 10 bases between the two ends. This CDR3 spans 13 amino acids. CDR3 loop: CASSLVAERPLHF. CDR3 nucleotides: TGTGCCAGCAGCTTGGTTGCGGAAAGACCCCTCCACTTT.

The V gene is TRBV19, the J gene TRBJ1-6; D is uncertain. CDR1 is LNHDA, CDR2 SQIVND, per germline (reference sequence). This CDR3 spans 15 amino acids. The germline V and J ends were trimmed by 3 bases and 7 bases, with 13 bases remaining between them. CDR3 nucleotides: TGTGCCAGTAGTATCCCAGGCGCGACGAATTCACCCCTCCACTTT. Protein product: CASSIPGATNSPLHF.

This clone was detected once. The chain links TRBV27 to TRBJ1-2; 8 bases match TRBD1. Germline lookup yields CDR1 MNHEY and CDR2 SMNVEV (reference sequence). The CDR3 loop spans 13 amino acids. The trim removed 3 bases at V and 10 bases at J, leaving 7 bases unmatched. DNA of the CDR3: TGTGCCAGCAGTTTGTACAACAGGGGGGCCTACACCTTC. Amino acids: CASSLYNRGAYTF.

V and J are TRBV18 and TRBJ1-1, with D uncertain. Germline V lookup: CDR1 KGHSH, CDR2 LQKENI. Trimming removed 4 bases at V and 5 bases at J, with 8 bases between. This CDR3 region has 12 residues. The DNA for the CDR3 is TGTGCCAGCTCACTCCGGTCTACTGAAGCTTTCTTT. Translating gives CASSLRSTEAFF.

The chain is built from TRBV2 and TRBJ1-2; D unclear. Between the trimmed V and J ends, which lost 8 bases and 4 bases, there was a span of 20 bases. The CDR3 is 15 residues long. Germline lookup yields CDR1 SNHLY and CDR2 FYNNEI. The CDR3 DNA is TGTGCCAGCGGAAGAGAGGGAAGAATAGTCTATGGCTACACCTTC. It specifies CASGREGRIVYGYTF.

The chain employs TRBV5-1 and TRBJ2-7; 9 bases align to TRBD1. The CDR3 has 16 residues. V was pared by 4 bases and J by 5 bases, with 13 bases of the junction left unmatched. CDR1 and CDR2 from the germline V gene are SGHRS and YFSETQ. The CDR3 nucleotides are TGCGCCAGCAGCACAGGGGGCTCGATGGGTATCCACGAGCAGTACTTC. Its translation: CASSTGGSMGIHEQYF.

The V call is TRBV18, the J call TRBJ1-6; D perhaps matches TRBD1 (6 bases). V lost 2 bases and J 7 bases, leaving 15 bases between the germline ends. The CDR3 loop spans 16 amino acids. Germline CDR1 KGHSH, CDR2 LQKENI. The CDR3 DNA reads as TGTGCCAGCTCACCAATGACAGGTTACCCCAATTCACCCCTCCACTTT. Its protein product is CASSPMTGYPNSPLHF.

Details on this clone: The same CDR3 also results from other DNA sequences found in this sample. The chain recombines TRBV3-1 (or the pseudogene TRBV3-2) with TRBJ1-2, with 9 bases identical to TRBD1. The V and J ends lost 4 bases and 8 bases, in that order; junction bases with no gene match: 8. Per the germline V gene, CDR1 is LGHDT and CDR2 is YNNKEL (reference sequence). CDR3 length: 14 residues. The CDR3 DNA reads as TGTGCCAGCAGCCTTACAGGGGGCTCGGGAGGCTACACCTTC. The encoded protein is CASSLTGGSGGYTF.

V gene TRBV19 combines with J gene TRBJ1-1; D gene ambiguous. CDR1 LNHDA and CDR2 SQIVND come from the germline V gene (reference sequence). V was pared by 0 bases and J by 4 bases, with 15 bases between. The CDR3 runs 16 residues. CDR3 coding DNA: TGTGCCAGTAGTATAGATCCGGACGGAGCGGGCACTGAAGCTTTCTTT. It is translated as CASSIDPDGAGTEAFF.

The chain joins TRBV4-1 to TRBJ1-3; D may be TRBD1 (5 bases). Per germline, CDR1 MGHRA and CDR2 YSYEKL. The CDR3 contains 15 residues. Trimming stripped 4 bases from V and 0 bases from J, with 10 bases between. In nucleotides, the CDR3 is TGCGCCAGCAGCCTTGGACACACCTCTGGAAACACCATATATTTT. It encodes CASSLGHTSGNTIYF.

The V call is TRBV6-5, the J call TRBJ1-1; D gene uncertain. This CDR3 has 14 amino acids. Germline CDR1 is MNHEY and CDR2 is SVGAGI. Trimming removed 6 bases from V and 5 bases from J, with 16 bases in between. CDR3 region: CASSVTEGRTEAFF. The CDR3, as DNA: TGTGCCAGCAGCGTTACTGAGGGAAGAACTGAAGCTTTCTTT.

This clone was found a few times. The V gene is TRBV3-1 (or the pseudogene TRBV3-2), the J gene TRBJ1-5; weak D call: TRBD1 (6 bases). Trimming cost V 4 bases and J 2 bases, with 12 bases left between them. CDR1 is LGHDT and CDR2 is YNNKEL in the germline V gene (reference sequence). This CDR3 has 15 residues. For the CDR3, the DNA is TGTGCCAGCAGCCTACAGGGAATGGGCAATCAGCCCCAGCATTTT. It codes for CASSLQGMGNQPQHF.

The rearrangement joins TRBV9 to TRBJ1-5, with D perhaps TRBD1 (5 bases). The CDR3 runs 15 residues. Trimming removed 0 bases from V and 0 bases from J, with 7 bases in between. Germline CDR1 and CDR2: SGDLS and YYNGEE. CDR3 sequence reads: CASSVAGISNQPQHF. The DNA for the CDR3 is TGTGCCAGCAGCGTAGCAGGGATTAGCAATCAGCCCCAGCATTTT. Variable domain in full (rest from reference TRBV9 and TRBJ1-5): DSGVTQTPKHLITATGQRVTLRCSPRSGDLSVYWYQQSLDQGLQFLIQYYNGEERAKGNILERFSAQQFPDLHSELNLSSLELGDSALYFCASSVAGISNQPQHFGDGTRLSIL.

This clone has a single count. The chain recombines TRBV3-1 (or the pseudogene TRBV3-2) with TRBJ2-6; TRBD1 is a possible D gene (5 bases). CDR1 and CDR2 (germline): LGHDT, YNNKEL (reference sequence). Trimming removed 1 base at V and 0 bases at J, with 13 bases between. The CDR3 spans 18 residues. The DNA for the CDR3 is TGTGCCAGCAGCCAAGTGGGGCAAAGGCGCTCTGGGGCCAACGTCCTGACTTTC. Amino acids: CASSQVGQRRSGANVLTF.

The V and J genes are TRBV19 and TRBJ1-5; TRBD1 matches 8 bases. Germline V gene sequence: CDR1 LNHDA, CDR2 SQIVND (reference sequence). V dropped 2 bases and J dropped 5; count of bases not matched to a gene: 8. This CDR3 comprises 16 residues. The CDR3 region has the DNA TGTGCCAGTAGTATAAATCAGGGGGCAGTCGATCAGCCCCAGCATTTT. This gives the protein CASSINQGAVDQPQHF. Complete variable domain (other parts from reference TRBV19 and TRBJ1-5): DGGITQSPKYLFRKEGQNVTLSCEQNLNHDAMYWYRQDPGQGLRLIYYSQIVNDFQKGDIAEGYSVSREKKESFPLTVTSAQKNPTAFYLCASSINQGAVDQPQHFGDGTRLSIL.

V usage is TRBV5-1 and J usage is TRBJ2-3, with no clear D. V shed 0 bases and J shed 2 bases, with 19 bases lying between them. Germline CDR1 SGHRS, CDR2 YFSETQ. This CDR3 spans 18 amino acids. The CDR3: CASSLENISYLITDTQYF. CDR3 coding DNA: TGCGCCAGCAGCTTGGAAAATATAAGCTATCTCATCACAGATACGCAGTATTTT.